This T cell receptor beta chain was profiled in a study of cytomegalovirus exposure and HLA in healthy donors. Overall study context: The 110 or so validation repertoires used a platform that matched the one used for the 666 first-cohort repertoires, as a later analysis reported.

This clone was found once. Its antigen is still unknown. This CDR3 contains 16 residues. Unmatched junction bases numbered 5, after V lost 3 bases and J lost 0 bases. Germline CDR1 SGHTA, CDR2 FQGTGA. Findings and caveats of the study: According to the study, roughly 160 TCR beta chains were cytomegalovirus-associated. Some public TCRs appeared in many individuals, while most sequences were rare.

Clones were read by immunoSEQ multiplex PCR, and TCRdb kept only the in-frame ones, dropping some. Of about 140,000 clones listed, approximately 86% are singletons. This receptor was obtained from a man younger than 35 in good health and CMV-seropositive. Sequenced sample: PBMCs. The chain recombines TRBV7-3 with TRBJ1-3; TRBD1 matches 7 bases. The CDR3 bases are TGTGCCAGCAGCTTTACGGGGACAGCCTCTGGAAACACCATATATTTT. This encodes CASSFTGTASGNTIYF.